This T cell receptor beta chain was recovered during a study of cytomegalovirus exposure and HLA in healthy donors. Libraries were prepared by immunoSEQ multiplex PCR; TCRdb keeps only in-frame clonotypes and omits some of them. The sample holds 160,000 or so clones, approximately 90% seen once. Points on this clone: Its antigen is as yet unknown.

General study points: In vitro data verified a few CMV-associated chains as specific for CMV antigens.

The sample consisted of PBMCs. This TCR came from a man younger than 35 in good health and CMV-seronegative.

CDR3 DNA sequence: TGTGCCAGCAAGGACAGGACCTACGAGCAGTACTTC. Translation gives CASKDRTYEQYF. The chain uses TRBV6-5 and TRBJ2-7; 7 bases line up with TRBD1. There are 12 residues in the CDR3. Trimming removed 7 bases from V and 2 bases from J; junction bases left unmatched: 2. Germline lookup yields CDR1 MNHEY and CDR2 SVGAGI.